Given below is one T cell receptor (beta chain) in context. Its specificity is not known. As every portion of the isolated RNA was reverse transcribed, the sequencing read expressed TCRB transcripts. Assay: immunoSEQ multiplex PCR; the TCRdb copy retains only in-frame clones and omits some. The table records about 930,000 clones, about a sixth of them present only once. The data belong to a study of beta chain features in type 1 diabetes. Notes on the study in general: Since sequencing was performed on cDNA, cells with high TCR expression could be over-represented. Possible PCR preference for shorter templates applied equally to patients and controls. Any HLA-type effect on TCRB rearrangement remained unresolved here.

Researchers reported sorting CD4+ naive, central memory, regulatory and stem cell-like memory cells via CD45RO/CCR7/CD25/CD127/CD95/CD27. This CDR3 is built from 14 residues. Germline assignment: CDR1 SEHNR and CDR2 FQNEAQ (reference sequence). Trimming took 4 bases from V and 5 from J, leaving 12 bases between them. This chain links TRBV7-9 with TRBJ1-5; tentative D call: TRBD1 (6 bases). Sequencing was performed on naive CD4+ T cells from blood. The source of this sequence is a woman between 18 and 29 years old in good health. CDR3 amino acids: CASSSSRGHQPQHF. CDR3 sequence (DNA): TGTGCCAGCAGCTCCAGCAGGGGCCATCAGCCCCAGCATTTT.